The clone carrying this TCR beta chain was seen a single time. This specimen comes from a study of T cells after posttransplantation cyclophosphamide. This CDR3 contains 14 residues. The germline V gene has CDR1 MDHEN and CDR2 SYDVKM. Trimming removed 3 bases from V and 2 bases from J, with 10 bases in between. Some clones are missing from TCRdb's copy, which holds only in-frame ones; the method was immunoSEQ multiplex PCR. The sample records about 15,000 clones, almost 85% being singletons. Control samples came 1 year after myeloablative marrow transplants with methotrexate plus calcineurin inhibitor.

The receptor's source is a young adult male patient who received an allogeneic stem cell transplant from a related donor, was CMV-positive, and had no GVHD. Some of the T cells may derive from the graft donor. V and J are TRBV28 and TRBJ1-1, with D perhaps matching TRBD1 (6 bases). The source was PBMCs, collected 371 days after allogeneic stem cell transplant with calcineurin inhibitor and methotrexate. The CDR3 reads CASSLIRGNTEAFF. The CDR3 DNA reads TGTGCCAGCAGTTTGATCAGGGGAAACACTGAAGCTTTCTTT.